What follows are 26 T cell receptor beta chains derived from one specimen sequenced in a study of cytomegalovirus exposure and HLA in healthy donors (dated by TCRdb to about 2017). The library came from the immunoSEQ multiplex PCR assay. The multiplex PCR relied on a mix of 60 forward primers for TCR Vbeta segments and 13 reverse primers for TCR Jbeta segments. Imported from immuneACCESS, the table was reduced by TCRdb to in-frame sequences with V and J called. These copies leave out some clones; in studies compared against another copy, an unresolved V gene accounts for under half, and the cause of the remainder is not known. The table for this sample lists about 100,000 clones; about 77% of them were counted only once. More than 4.5% of the sample comes from the top ten. Sequenced sample: PBMCs. Source of these receptors: a woman aged 18-29 years in good health and CMV-seropositive.

This clone turned up a few times. The chain is built from TRBV27 and TRBJ2-5; 10 bases are a match to TRBD1. This CDR3 region has 17 residues. Germline CDR1 reads MNHEY; CDR2 reads SMNVEV (reference sequence). The V gene end was trimmed by 2 bases and the J gene end by 5 bases; junction bases not matched to a gene: 11. CDR3 DNA: TGTGCCAGCAGTTTAAGGGCCTGGGACAGGGGATGGGAGACCCAGTACTTC. Its translation is CASSLRAWDRGWETQYF.

The CDR3 sequence: CASSSRLAGAYGYTF. CDR3 sequence (DNA): TGTGCCAGCAGTTCCCGGTTGGCAGGGGCCTATGGCTACACCTTC. The rearrangement joins TRBV27 to TRBJ1-2, with D perhaps matching TRBD1 (6 bases). The germline V gene encodes CDR1 MNHEY and CDR2 SMNVEV (reference sequence). V lost 4 bases to trimming and J lost 4 bases, with 16 bases between them. This CDR3 spans 15 amino acids.

The V gene is TRBV6-1, the J gene TRBJ2-7; tentative D call: TRBD1 (5 bases). V was trimmed by 6 bases and J by 2 bases, leaving 11 bases between them. This CDR3 contains 13 residues. Germline V lookup: CDR1 MNHNS, CDR2 SASEGT. The CDR3 reads CASRRRGAYEQYF. Here the CDR3 DNA reads TGTGCCAGCAGAAGAAGGGGCGCCTACGAGCAGTACTTC.

This clone occurred a few times. This chain uses TRBV10-3 with TRBJ1-6; a possible D gene is TRBD1 (6 bases). Trimming took 10 bases from V and 6 from J, leaving 13 bases between them. The CDR3 contains 13 residues. CDR1 is ENHRY, CDR2 SYGVKD, per germline. The CDR3 loop reads CATNPDSNSPLHF. CDR3 nucleotide sequence: TGTGCCACAAATCCGGACAGTAATTCACCCCTCCACTTT.

This clone appeared a few times. The chain combines TRBV30 with TRBJ1-1; D is unclear. Germline V gene data show CDR1 as GTSNPN and CDR2 as SVGIG (reference sequence). Deletions cut 5 bases from V and 1 base from J, with 14 bases between. CDR3 size: 14 residues. The CDR3 is CAWGGDTRNTEAFF. CDR3 bases: TGTGCCTGGGGCGGTGACACTAGGAACACTGAAGCTTTCTTT.

This clone was seen a few times. The rearrangement joins TRBV19 to TRBJ2-2, with 14 bases aligning to TRBD2. This CDR3 region has 17 residues. Germline V gene lookup returns CDR1 LNHDA and CDR2 SQIVND (reference sequence). With V trimmed by 5 bases and J by 0 bases, 2 bases remained unmatched. CDR3 DNA sequence: TGTGCCAGTAGTCGGACTAGCGGGAGGACGAACACCGGGGAGCTGTTTTTT. It is translated as CASSRTSGRTNTGELFF.

V is TRBV27 and J is TRBJ2-7; D gene uncertain. The CDR3 has 15 residues. Trimming took 2 bases from V and 0 from J, leaving 11 bases between them. The germline gives CDR1 MNHEY, CDR2 SMNVEV (reference sequence). CDR3 protein: CASSLSKRGSYEQYF. CDR3 sequence (DNA): TGTGCCAGCAGTTTAAGCAAACGCGGCTCCTACGAGCAGTACTTC.

The rearrangement links TRBV6-5 to TRBJ2-7; D is unresolved. The CDR3 has 13 residues. In germline, CDR1 is MNHEY, CDR2 SVGAGI. V was trimmed by 0 bases and J by 5 bases, leaving 8 bases between them. The CDR3, as DNA: TGTGCCAGCAGTTACTCGATGAGTCACGAGCAGTACTTC. Its translation is CASSYSMSHEQYF.

CDR3 sequence reads: CASSSSRDTYYGYTF. The CDR3 nucleotides read TGTGCCAGCAGCTCCTCCCGGGACACCTACTATGGCTACACCTTC. The chain employs TRBV11-2 and TRBJ1-2, with D maybe TRBD1 (6 bases). The germline V and J ends were trimmed by 4 bases and 3 bases, with 15 bases remaining between them. Germline V gene lookup returns CDR1 SGHAT and CDR2 FQNNGV. There are 15 residues in the CDR3.

This rearrangement joins TRBV27 to TRBJ1-2; 7 bases match TRBD1. V lost 6 bases, J lost 6 bases, and 13 bases stayed unmatched. This CDR3 spans 15 amino acids. Looked up from germline, CDR1 is MNHEY and CDR2 is SMNVEV (reference sequence). In DNA, the CDR3 is TGTGCCAGCAGGGCTCTCCCGGGACAGAAGAATGGCTACACCTTC. Translating it yields CASRALPGQKNGYTF.

A word on this clone: One end of the junction is discordant with germline, which a read error may explain. The chain has TRBV7-3 and TRBJ2-1, with 11 bases aligning to TRBD2. The CDR3 is 17 residues long. Per the germline V gene, CDR1 is SGHTA and CDR2 is FQGTGA. The CDR3 DNA reads as TGTGCCAGCGGCTTGGGGGTGGGACTAGCGGATCACAATGAGCAGTTCTTC. Translating it yields CASGLGVGLADHNEQFF.

DNA for the CDR3: TGTGCCATCAGTGGCCCTCCGACTACCACAGATACGCAGTATTTT. Its protein product is CAISGPPTTTDTQYF. This chain uses TRBV10-3 with TRBJ2-3; possibly TRBD2 for D (5 bases). Germline V CDR1 and CDR2: ENHRY, SYGVKD. The CDR3 loop spans 15 amino acids. V was pared by 4 bases and J by 2 bases, with 13 bases between.

V gene TRBV15 combines with J gene TRBJ2-1; 8 bases map to TRBD2. V was clipped by 1 base and J by 9 bases; unmatched bases: 5. Germline-derived CDR1 and CDR2 are LNHNV and YYDKDF (reference sequence). This CDR3 comprises 14 residues. DNA for the CDR3: TGTGCCACCAGCAGAGTAGGGACTAGTAGTGAGCAGTTCTTC. This sequence encodes CATSRVGTSSEQFF.

The chain carries TRBV7-2 and TRBJ1-5; possibly TRBD1 for D (5 bases). The CDR3 totals 13 residues. The V gene lost 4 bases and the J gene lost 4 bases, with 8 bases spanning the gap. Germline V CDR1 and CDR2: SGHTA, FQGNSA. The CDR3 spells CASSSRGNQPQHF. DNA of the CDR3: TGTGCCAGCAGCTCAAGGGGAAATCAGCCCCAGCATTTT.

Concerning this clone itself: Within the sample, other DNA sequences also encode this same CDR3. The chain links TRBV27 to TRBJ2-7; TRBD1 is a possible D gene (6 bases). Germline CDR1 reads MNHEY; CDR2 reads SMNVEV (reference sequence). V lost 6 bases to trimming and J lost 5 bases, with 11 bases between them. The CDR3 consists of 12 residues. In DNA, the CDR3 is TGTGCCAGCAGGCTACAGGGCCACGAGCAGTACTTC. It translates to CASRLQGHEQYF.

This chain uses TRBV5-4 with TRBJ2-7, with 8 nucleotides matching TRBD2. The V gene's germline CDR1 is SGHNT and CDR2 YYREEE (reference sequence). Losses at the gene ends were 0 bases for V and 0 bases for J; bases not matched to a gene: 2. The CDR3 spans 15 residues. Here the CDR3 reads CASSLASGSSYEQYF. CDR3 bases: TGTGCCAGCAGCTTGGCAAGCGGGAGCTCCTACGAGCAGTACTTC.

The gene calls are TRBV27 and TRBJ2-5; TRBD2 is a possible D gene (5 bases). The CDR3 spans 16 residues. The V gene lost 6 bases and the J gene lost 2 bases, with 19 bases spanning the gap. Germline loops: CDR1 MNHEY, CDR2 SMNVEV (reference sequence). The CDR3 DNA is TGTGCCAGCAGACGAGGACTCATTAATCCTCAAGAGACCCAGTACTTC. As protein: CASRRGLINPQETQYF.

The CDR3 nucleotides read TGTGCCAGCAGTAAAACAGGAGTCAGATACGAGCAGTACTTC. It encodes CASSKTGVRYEQYF. This chain joins TRBV27 and TRBJ2-7, with D maybe TRBD1 (5 bases). The CDR3 runs to 14 residues. Per germline, CDR1 MNHEY and CDR2 SMNVEV (reference sequence). Trimming left V 5 bases short and J 4 bases short, with 15 bases between.

This chain connects TRBV5-1 to TRBJ2-1; 8 bases agree with TRBD2. Germline loops: CDR1 SGHRS, CDR2 YFSETQ. The CDR3 runs to 14 residues. The ends lost 3 bases at V and 3 bases at J; junction bases unmatched: 2. The DNA for the CDR3 is TGCGCCAGCAGCTCCGGGGGGGACTACAATGAGCAGTTCTTC. It specifies CASSSGGDYNEQFF. Looking up the rest from reference TRBV5-1 and TRBJ2-1 gives the full variable domain: KAGVTQTPRYLIKTRGQQVTLSCSPISGHRSVSWYQQTPGQGLQFLFEYFSETQRNKGNFPGRFSGRQFSNSRSEMNVSTLELGDSALYLCASSSGGDYNEQFFGPGTRLTVL.

The chain couples TRBV15 to TRBJ2-7; 8 nucleotides line up with TRBD2. The V and J ends lost 5 bases and 5 bases, in that order; junction bases with no gene match: 14. Germline values: CDR1 LNHNV, CDR2 YYDKDF (reference sequence). CDR3 length equals 16 residues. The CDR3 sequence is CATSPWAGGDWDEQYF. DNA of the CDR3: TGTGCCACCAGCCCCTGGGCGGGAGGAGACTGGGACGAGCAGTACTTC.

This clone turned up a few times. This chain uses TRBV2 with TRBJ1-3; a weak D match, TRBD1 (6 bases). This CDR3 region has 13 residues. CDR1 is SNHLY and CDR2 is FYNNEI in the germline V gene. Trimming shortened V by 8 bases and J by 2 bases, and 10 bases separated the two germline ends. The CDR3, as DNA: TGTGCCAGCGAATCAGGGGCTGGAAACACCATATATTTT. This gives the protein CASESGAGNTIYF.

This sequence joins TRBV10-3 and TRBJ2-1; D may be TRBD2 (6 bases). Germline V lookup: CDR1 ENHRY, CDR2 SYGVKD. The V end lost 7 bases, the J end lost 4 bases, and 11 bases lay between the germline ends. The CDR3 is 13 residues long. The chain's CDR3 is CAINPGRYNEQFF. CDR3 DNA: TGTGCCATCAATCCGGGGAGGTACAATGAGCAGTTCTTC.

This chain joins TRBV9 and TRBJ1-5, with 11 bases that match TRBD1. V lost 3 bases and J lost 4; bases outside the gene matches: 3. Per germline, CDR1 SGDLS and CDR2 YYNGEE. The CDR3 loop spans 15 amino acids. The CDR3, as DNA: TGTGCCAGCAGCGCCGGGACAGGGGGTAATCAGCCCCAGCATTTT. Amino acids: CASSAGTGGNQPQHF.

This clone has a single count. V is TRBV21-1 and J is TRBJ2-5; the DNA was not used to check the table's D call, TRBD2. TRBV21-1 constitutes a pseudogene. This CDR3 is built from 16 residues. The CDR3 nucleotides are TGTGCCAGCAGCGCTCGAGCGGGAGGAGGGAAAGAGACCCAGTACTTC. Its translation is CASSARAGGGKETQYF.

The V call is TRBV4-3, the J call TRBJ2-3, with TRBD2 identical over 15 bases. This CDR3 spans 20 amino acids. J gave up 4 bases and V 0 bases, and 11 bases lay outside the gene matches. Germline CDR1 reads LGHNA; CDR2 reads YSLEER. CDR3 DNA sequence: TGCGCCAGCAGCCAAGATCCCCCCCGGACTAGCGGGAGGGGTGCAGATACGCAGTATTTT. Protein product: CASSQDPPRTSGRGADTQYF.

This clone has more than one count but fewer than ten. The V call is TRBV7-2, the J call TRBJ2-7; a weak D match, TRBD1 (5 bases). Germline V gene lookup returns CDR1 SGHTA and CDR2 FQGNSA. Trimming pared 1 base from V and 4 bases from J, leaving 8 bases between. The CDR3 sequence is 13 residues long. CDR3 DNA sequence: TGTGCCAGCAGCTTAGAGACAGTATACGAGCAGTACTTC. It codes for CASSLETVYEQYF.